This is a list of T cell receptor beta chains from one sample in a study of cytomegalovirus exposure and HLA in healthy donors. TCRdb's copy holds only in-frame clones and misses some; the assay was immunoSEQ multiplex PCR. This table has roughly 130,000 clones, 80% appearing once. Sequencing was done on a sample of PBMCs. Receptors originate from a young man in good health and CMV-seronegative. The CDR3 runs from the conserved cysteine through the conserved F or W. A D gene is named only where the DNA matches it firmly. A clone size is listed for some rows: how often the clone was seen (once, few, many), or a class if it is expanded.

V	size	J	D	CDR3	DNA
TRBV28	NA	TRBJ1-5	NA	CASSWRGNQPQHF	TGTGCCAGCAGTTGGAGGGGCAATCAGCCCCAGCATTTT
TRBV21-1	NA	TRBJ1-3	NA	CASSVRRGGPNSGNTIYF	TGTGCCAGCAGCGTACGAAGAGGAGGTCCTAACTCTGGAAACACCATATATTTT
TRBV5-6	NA	TRBJ1-6	NA	CASSLEHGGSYNSPLHF	TGTGCCAGCAGCTTGGAACACGGGGGATCCTATAATTCACCCCTCCACTTT
TRBV7-9	NA	TRBJ2-3	TRBD2	CASSLSPRAGLSTDTQYF	TGTGCCAGCAGCTTATCCCCCCGAGCGGGGCTTAGCACAGATACGCAGTATTTT
TRBV5-1	NA	TRBJ2-3	TRBD1	CASSFGGQGETDTQYF	TGCGCCAGCAGCTTTGGGGGACAGGGGGAAACAGATACGCAGTATTTT
TRBV28	NA	TRBJ2-2	TRBD1	CASSYRGLNTGELFF	TGTGCCAGCAGCTACAGGGGTCTGAACACCGGGGAGCTGTTTTTT
TRBV5-1	few	TRBJ1-3	NA	CASSQTGPSSGNTIYF	TGCGCCAGCAGCCAGACAGGACCAAGCTCTGGAAACACCATATATTTT
TRBV7-8	NA	TRBJ1-5	NA	CASSPGFQGGNQPQHF	TGTGCCAGCAGCCCGGGATTCCAAGGTGGGAATCAGCCCCAGCATTTT
TRBV7-2	NA	TRBJ2-1	TRBD2	CASTPGEGGYNEQFF	TGTGCCAGCACCCCGGGCGAGGGAGGGTACAATGAGCAGTTCTTC
TRBV29-1	NA	TRBJ2-7	TRBD1	CSVEVRVQGNPYEQYF	TGCAGCGTTGAAGTCCGGGTACAGGGGAACCCCTACGAGCAGTACTTC
TRBV6-1	medium-sized	TRBJ2-7	NA	CASALDAAYEQYF	TGTGCCAGCGCTTTAGACGCGGCCTACGAGCAGTACTTC
TRBV5-6	NA	TRBJ2-1	NA	CASSLEGRSLNEQFF	TGTGCCAGCAGCTTGGAGGGGAGGAGTCTCAATGAGCAGTTCTTC
TRBV9	once	TRBJ2-3	TRBD2	CASSVGSGGSTDTQYF	TGTGCCAGCAGCGTAGGCAGCGGGGGGAGCACAGATACGCAGTATTTT
TRBV5-1	NA	TRBJ2-7	TRBD2	CASSVGLAGGYEQYF	TGCGCCAGCAGCGTGGGCCTAGCGGGGGGGTACGAGCAGTACTTC
TRBV10-3	NA	TRBJ2-1	TRBD2	CAISEFVARGDPNEQFF	TGTGCCATCAGTGAGTTTGTTGCGCGGGGGGACCCCAATGAGCAGTTCTTC
TRBV9	NA	TRBJ1-3	NA	CASSANSGSSGNTIYF	TGTGCCAGCAGCGCCAACTCAGGCTCCTCTGGAAACACCATATATTTT
TRBV11-2	NA	TRBJ2-3	TRBD1	CASSSYRGRADTQYF	TGTGCCAGCAGCTCCTACAGGGGGCGCGCAGATACGCAGTATTTT
TRBV14	NA	TRBJ1-3	NA	CASSPAGVYGNTIYF	TGTGCCAGCAGCCCGGCGGGGGTTTATGGAAACACCATATATTTT
TRBV6-1	NA	TRBJ1-5	NA	CASGQVIGNQPQHF	TGTGCCAGCGGGCAGGTAATCGGCAATCAGCCCCAGCATTTT
TRBV19	NA	TRBJ2-1	NA	CASSMEQSMRIHNEQFF	TGTGCCAGTAGTATGGAGCAGTCTATGCGGATACACAATGAGCAGTTCTTC
TRBV5-1	NA	TRBJ1-1	TRBD1	CASSWDRPISQNTEAFF	TGCGCCAGCAGCTGGGACAGGCCCATATCTCAGAACACTGAAGCTTTCTTT
TRBV4-3	once	TRBJ2-7	TRBD1	CASSQVPGGVYEQYF	TGCGCCAGCAGCCAAGTACCAGGGGGAGTCTACGAGCAGTACTTC
TRBV27	NA	TRBJ2-6	TRBD1	CASSSPGTGGANVLTF	TGTGCCAGCAGTTCTCCCGGGACAGGAGGGGCCAACGTCCTGACTTTC
TRBV14	once	TRBJ2-3	NA	CASSQINTDTQYF	TGTGCCAGCAGCCAAATAAACACAGATACGCAGTATTTT
TRBV28	NA	TRBJ1-2	NA	CAVGGRLGYTF	TGTGCCGTCGGGGGGCGGCTGGGCTACACCTTC
TRBV10-3	NA	TRBJ2-2	TRBD1	CAISEDRGFSGELFF	TGTGCCATCAGTGAAGACAGGGGGTTTTCCGGGGAGCTGTTTTTT
TRBV28	NA	TRBJ1-2	NA	CASSLEGGTARRTSGYTF	TGTGCCAGCAGTTTAGAGGGGGGGACTGCCCGGAGGACTTCTGGCTACACCTTC
TRBV6-1	few	TRBJ1-2	NA	CASTPLRGNGYTF	TGTGCCAGCACCCCCTTGCGAGGGAATGGCTACACCTTC
TRBV6-1	NA	TRBJ1-6	NA	CASSEHRVSPLHF	TGTGCCAGCAGTGAGCACAGGGTGTCACCCCTCCACTTT
TRBV28	NA	TRBJ1-6	TRBD1	CASRIPGQGLYSPLHF	TGTGCCAGCAGAATCCCGGGACAGGGCCTTTATTCACCCCTCCACTTT
TRBV30	NA	TRBJ2-1	NA	CAKKEGGSNEQFF	TGTGCCAAAAAAGAGGGCGGTAGCAATGAGCAGTTCTTC
TRBV7-8	NA	TRBJ1-1	NA	CASSADSSRAEAFF	TGTGCCAGCAGCGCGGACAGTTCTCGGGCTGAAGCTTTCTTT
TRBV5-4	few	TRBJ2-1	NA	CASSLELGAGNEQFF	TGTGCCAGCAGCTTGGAATTGGGCGCGGGCAATGAGCAGTTCTTC
TRBV7-9	NA	TRBJ2-5	TRBD1	CASSLESRGRDRETQYF	TGTGCCAGCAGCTTAGAGTCCAGGGGGCGAGATAGGGAGACCCAGTACTTC
TRBV4-3	NA	TRBJ2-5	TRBD2	CASSQGGGPETQYF	TGCGCCAGCAGCCAAGGCGGGGGGCCCGAGACCCAGTACTTC
TRBV28	NA	TRBJ1-4	NA	CASSLPGINEKLFF	TGTGCCAGCAGTTTACCGGGTATTAATGAAAAACTGTTTTTT
TRBV21-1	NA	TRBJ2-4	NA	CASSKGRLEGAKNSQYF	TGTGCCAGCAGCAAGGGCAGGTTAGAAGGGGCCAAAAACAGTCAGTACTTC
TRBV21-1	NA	TRBJ1-6	NA	CASSKGARNSPLHF	TGTGCCAGCAGCAAAGGGGCGCGTAATTCACCCCTCCACTTT
TRBV6-5	NA	TRBJ2-7	TRBD2	CASSSREGRFYEQYF	TGTGCCAGCAGTTCGCGGGAGGGAAGATTTTACGAGCAGTACTTC
TRBV14	NA	TRBJ1-1	NA	CASSRTREGKTEAFF	TGTGCCAGCAGCCGGACGAGGGAGGGAAAGACTGAAGCTTTCTTT
TRBV4-2	few	TRBJ1-4	TRBD1	CASSLFTGDDEKLFF	TGTGCCAGCAGCCTCTTTACAGGGGACGATGAAAAACTGTTTTTT
TRBV19	NA	TRBJ1-1	TRBD1	CASSMGTGRVVNTEAFF	TGTGCCAGTAGTATGGGGACAGGGAGAGTGGTGAACACTGAAGCTTTCTTT
TRBV4-3	NA	TRBJ2-1	NA	CASSQDRKNEQFF	TGCGCCAGCAGCCAAGATAGAAAAAATGAGCAGTTCTTC
TRBV2	NA	TRBJ1-2	TRBD1	CASSEGTGGESGYTF	TGTGCCAGCAGTGAGGGGACAGGGGGCGAGAGTGGCTACACCTTC
TRBV5-6	NA	TRBJ2-6	TRBD2	CARGEGSGANGLTF	TGTGCCCGGGGGGAAGGCTCTGGGGCCAACGGCCTGACTTTC
TRBV5-4	NA	TRBJ1-1	NA	CASSSKGRAEAFF	TGTGCCAGCAGCTCAAAGGGGAGGGCTGAAGCTTTCTTT
TRBV19	once	TRBJ1-4	NA	CASSTQGITNEKLFF	TGTGCCAGTAGTACTCAGGGAATAACTAATGAAAAACTGTTTTTT
TRBV9	once	TRBJ2-4	TRBD2	CASSPPYGTSGGVDSQYF	TGTGCCAGCAGCCCCCCTTATGGTACTAGCGGGGGGGTGGACAGTCAGTACTTC
TRBV5-1	NA	TRBJ1-2	NA	CASTEGYGYTF	TGCGCCAGCACGGAGGGCTATGGCTACACCTTC
TRBV9	once	TRBJ1-5	TRBD1	CASSEGGTGYSNQPQHF	TGTGCCAGCAGCGAGGGGGGGACAGGTTATAGCAATCAGCCCCAGCATTTT